The 26 T cell receptor beta chains below all came from one sample that was sequenced in a study of immune evolution from preneoplasia to lung adenocarcinoma (dated by TCRdb to the early 2020s). Library creation used the immunoSEQ multiplex PCR assay. TCRdb took this table from immuneACCESS and kept in-frame rearrangements with V and J called. Such tables lack part of the clones; where checked against another copy, unresolved V genes explain under half of the gap, and the rest is unexplained. The sample contains 4,000 or so clones, over 70% of them found a single time. The top ten clonotypes cover about 10% of the sample. The specimen sequenced was FFPE adjacent normal lung tissue. Every receptor here comes from a person between 70 and 80 years old with lung adenocarcinoma.

The chain has TRBV9 and TRBJ1-4; 7 bases map to TRBD1. V dropped 3 bases and J dropped 8; count of bases not matched to a gene: 7. Germline V gives CDR1 SGDLS, CDR2 YYNGEE. The CDR3 runs to 14 residues. CDR3 sequence (DNA): TGTGCCAGCAGCGGCGGGACAGAAGGGGAAAAACTGTTTTTT. Its protein product is CASSGGTEGEKLFF. The whole variable domain, remainder taken from reference TRBV9 and TRBJ1-4, is DSGVTQTPKHLITATGQRVTLRCSPRSGDLSVYWYQQSLDQGLQFLIQYYNGEERAKGNILERFSAQQFPDLHSELNLSSLELGDSALYFCASSGGTEGEKLFFGSGTQLSVL.

The rearrangement links TRBV5-4 to TRBJ2-1, with 7 nucleotides matching TRBD1. Germline lookup yields CDR1 SGHNT and CDR2 YYREEE (reference sequence). This CDR3 spans 15 amino acids. With V trimmed by 0 bases and J by 5 bases, 5 bases remained unmatched. This CDR3 is CASSLGGTEDNEQFF. CDR3 coding DNA: TGTGCCAGCAGCTTGGGTGGGACAGAGGACAATGAGCAGTTCTTC. The full variable domain, rest sourced from reference TRBV5-4 and TRBJ2-1, is ETGVTQSPTHLIKTRGQQVTLRCSSQSGHNTVSWYQQALGQGPQFIFQYYREEENGRGNFPPRFSGLQFPNYSSELNVNALELDDSALYLCASSLGGTEDNEQFFGPGTRLTVL.

The genes are TRBV7-9 and TRBJ2-7; D is possibly TRBD2 (5 bases). CDR1 SEHNR and CDR2 FQNEAQ come from the germline V gene (reference sequence). This CDR3 is built from 13 residues. V was pared by 8 bases and J by 5 bases, with 16 bases between. CDR3 region: CASGGERENEQYF. CDR3 DNA: TGTGCCAGCGGAGGAGAGAGGGAAAACGAGCAGTACTTC.

The chain has TRBV5-1 and TRBJ2-7; no clear D. From germline, CDR1 is SGHRS and CDR2 YFSETQ. CDR3 length equals 16 residues. V lost 0 bases, J lost 4 bases, and 17 bases lay in between. CDR3 bases: TGCGCCAGCAGCTTGGTTACCCAGTCCGCCTTTTACGAGCAGTACTTC. Its translation: CASSLVTQSAFYEQYF.

V usage is TRBV4-1 and J usage is TRBJ2-2; D is unresolved. V lost 0 bases, J lost 2 bases, and 19 bases lay in between. CDR1 is MGHRA and CDR2 is YSYEKL in the germline V gene. The CDR3 has 19 residues. The CDR3 reads CASSQDVYGPPGNTGELFF. In DNA, the CDR3 is TGCGCCAGCAGCCAAGATGTTTACGGACCGCCGGGCAACACCGGGGAGCTGTTTTTT.

By sample fraction, this clone is large. V usage is TRBV6-5 and J usage is TRBJ2-1; D is uncertain. Germline V gene lookup returns CDR1 MNHEY and CDR2 SVGAGI. The CDR3 is made up of 16 amino acids. V dropped 2 bases and J dropped 0 bases, with 11 bases sitting between them. The CDR3: CASSYRRPSSYNEQFF. Written as DNA, the CDR3 is TGTGCCAGCAGTTACCGCCGGCCGAGCTCCTACAATGAGCAGTTCTTC.

The chain combines TRBV6-5 with TRBJ2-3; no firm D call. Germline CDR1 is MNHEY and CDR2 is SVGAGI. CDR3 length equals 14 residues. The V end lost 4 bases, the J end lost 2 bases, and 10 bases lay between the germline ends. CDR3 bases: TGTGCCAGCAGTTCTGGGTACTCCACAGATACGCAGTATTTT. Protein product: CASSSGYSTDTQYF.

The rearrangement joins TRBV21-1 to TRBJ1-1; the DNA was not used to check the table's D call, TRBD1. TRBV21-1 is described as a pseudogene. The CDR3 covers 15 residues. The CDR3: CASSKRSDRNTEAFF. The DNA of the CDR3 is TGTGCCAGCAGCAAGAGATCCGACAGGAACACTGAAGCTTTCTTT.

This chain connects TRBV2 to TRBJ2-7; D is unresolved. This CDR3 contains 15 residues. Per the germline V gene, CDR1 is SNHLY and CDR2 is FYNNEI. V was pared by 8 bases and J by 4 bases, with 21 bases between. The CDR3 loop is CASRNGVQRKYEQYF. In DNA, the CDR3 is TGTGCCAGCCGAAACGGCGTCCAACGAAAGTACGAGCAGTACTTC. The entire variable domain, with the rest obtained from reference TRBV2 and TRBJ2-7, is as follows: EPEVTQTPSHQVTQMGQEVILRCVPISNHLYFYWYRQILGQKVEFLVSFYNNEISEKSEIFDDQFSVERPDGSNFTLKIRSTKLEDSAMYFCASRNGVQRKYEQYFGPGTRLTVT.

The chain combines TRBV30 with TRBJ1-6; D remains unclear. With 3 bases removed from V and 7 bases from J, the gap between germline ends came to 4 bases. The CDR3 has 11 residues. CDR1 is GTSNPN, CDR2 SVGIG, per germline (reference sequence). The DNA of the CDR3 is TGTGCCTGGAGCGAGAATTCACCCCTCCACTTT. This translates into CAWSENSPLHF.

CDR3 in DNA: TGTGCCAGCAGCGTAGGGCAGGGATTTAATCAGCCCCAGCATTTT. It encodes CASSVGQGFNQPQHF. V and J are TRBV9 and TRBJ1-5, with D perhaps TRBD1 (5 bases). CDR3 size: 15 residues. V gave up 0 bases and J gave up 4 bases, with 11 bases separating them. The germline CDR1 and CDR2 sequences are SGDLS and YYNGEE.

V and J are TRBV30 and TRBJ2-5; 13 bases are shared with TRBD2. Germline assignment: CDR1 GTSNPN and CDR2 SVGIG (reference sequence). Trimming at V came to 2 bases and at J to 4 bases, leaving 4 bases not matched to a gene. The CDR3 sequence is 15 residues long. In nucleotides, the CDR3 is TGTGCCTGGAGTCAGGGACTAGCGGGAACAGAGACCCAGTACTTC. Translated: CAWSQGLAGTETQYF.

This clone has only a few counts. The rearrangement links TRBV5-1 to TRBJ2-2, with D unresolved. The germline V gene has CDR1 SGHRS and CDR2 YFSETQ. This CDR3 is 14 amino acids long. V lost 2 bases and J 4 bases, leaving 9 bases between the germline ends. Written as DNA, the CDR3 is TGCGCCAGCAGCTTAAGTCAGGTCACCGGGGAGCTGTTTTTT. Its protein product is CASSLSQVTGELFF.

The genes are TRBV25-1 and TRBJ1-2; D remains unclear. Germline V gives CDR1 MGHDK, CDR2 SYGVNS. Trimming left V 6 bases short and J 8 bases short, with 16 bases between. The CDR3 loop spans 13 amino acids. CDR3 in DNA: TGTGCCAGCAGACTAGACCTTTTGGGCGGCTACACCTTC. The encoded protein is CASRLDLLGGYTF.

Here the CDR3 DNA reads TGTGCCAGCAGCTTAGCGGCTAGCGGGACCAACACCGGGGAGCTGTTTTTT. Its translation: CASSLAASGTNTGELFF. This chain connects TRBV7-6 to TRBJ2-2; 9 nucleotides match TRBD2. The germline gives CDR1 SGHVS, CDR2 FNYEAQ. Unmatched junction bases numbered 4, after V lost 0 bases and J lost 2 bases. The CDR3 has 17 amino acids.

The chain links TRBV7-2 to TRBJ2-1; D assignment may be TRBD1 or TRBD2 (5 bases each). The CDR3 has 13 residues. Per germline, CDR1 SGHTA and CDR2 FQGNSA. V lost 1 base, J lost 7 bases, and 8 bases lay in between. The CDR3 coding sequence is TGTGCCAGCAGCTTAGGAGGGGCAAATGAGCAGTTCTTC. Encoded protein: CASSLGGANEQFF.

This rearrangement joins TRBV7-3 to TRBJ2-3; 9 bases are shared with TRBD1. CDR1 SGHTA and CDR2 FQGTGA come from the germline V gene. Trimming at V came to 5 bases and at J to 5 bases, leaving 5 bases not matched to a gene. The CDR3 length is 14 residues. CDR3 region: CASSLQGAGDTQYF. CDR3 DNA sequence: TGTGCCAGCAGCCTACAGGGGGCGGGAGATACGCAGTATTTT.

This chain connects TRBV28 to TRBJ1-2; weak D call: TRBD1 (6 bases). Germline CDR1 is MDHEN and CDR2 is SYDVKM. The CDR3 is 13 residues long. Trimming cost V 6 bases and J 7 bases, with 15 bases left between them. The CDR3 sequence: CASRQQGTGGYTF. For the CDR3, the DNA is TGTGCCAGCAGACAACAGGGCACCGGTGGCTACACCTTC.

The CDR3 bases are TGTGCCAGCAGCTGGACTAGCGGAAAAGACAATGAGCAGTTCTTC. Its translation is CASSWTSGKDNEQFF. This sequence joins TRBV11-1 and TRBJ2-1, with 10 bases identical to TRBD2. Germline lookup yields CDR1 SGHAT and CDR2 FQDESV (reference sequence). The CDR3 length is 15 residues. V lost 4 bases, J lost 5 bases, and 5 bases stayed unmatched.

This sequence joins TRBV5-1 and TRBJ1-1; D is uncertain. The germline V gene encodes CDR1 SGHRS and CDR2 YFSETQ. V lost 0 bases and J lost 1, with 4 bases in between. This CDR3 contains 13 residues. This CDR3 is CASSLDTNTEAFF. CDR3 nucleotide sequence: TGCGCCAGCAGCTTGGACACGAACACTGAAGCTTTCTTT. The whole variable domain, filled in from reference TRBV5-1 and TRBJ1-1, reads KAGVTQTPRYLIKTRGQQVTLSCSPISGHRSVSWYQQTPGQGLQFLFEYFSETQRNKGNFPGRFSGRQFSNSRSEMNVSTLELGDSALYLCASSLDTNTEAFFGQGTRLTVV.

The chain has TRBV20-1 and TRBJ2-3; D ambiguous. CDR3 length: 11 amino acids. With 4 bases removed from V and 5 bases from J, the gap between germline ends came to 7 bases. Germline assignment: CDR1 DFQATT and CDR2 SNEGSKA (reference sequence). The CDR3 nucleotides are TGCAGTGCTAACCTAGGAGATACGCAGTATTTT. Translating gives CSANLGDTQYF.

The sample holds one count of this clone. This sample also contains other DNA sequences that code for the same CDR3. The gene calls are TRBV18 and TRBJ2-7; D is undetermined. The CDR3 covers 12 residues. The germline CDR1 and CDR2 sequences are KGHSH and LQKENI. Trimming pared 3 bases from V and 3 bases from J, leaving 6 bases between. In DNA, the CDR3 is TGTGCCAGCTCACCGCCGAGCTACGAGCAGTACTTC. Translating gives CASSPPSYEQYF. Combining the CDR3 with reference TRBV18 and TRBJ2-7 gives the whole variable domain NAGVMQNPRHLVRRRGQEARLRCSPMKGHSHVYWYRQLPEEGLKFMVYLQKENIIDESGMPKERFSAEFPKEGPSILRIQQVVRGDSAAYFCASSPPSYEQYFGPGTRLTVT.

The rearrangement links TRBV7-9 to TRBJ2-7; TRBD2 matches at 7 bases. CDR3 length: 14 amino acids. Germline-derived CDR1 and CDR2 are SEHNR and FQNEAQ (reference sequence). After removal of 8 bases from V and 2 bases from J, the junction contained 9 bases not matched to a gene. The CDR3 DNA is TGTGCCAGCTGGGAGGGGAGCGACACCTACGAGCAGTACTTC. This gives the protein CASWEGSDTYEQYF.

J is TRBJ1-3 and V is TRBV28; no clear D. V was cut by 5 bases and J by 0 bases, with 5 bases left in between. The CDR3 has 13 amino acids. Germline CDR1 is MDHEN and CDR2 is SYDVKM. This chain's CDR3 is CASSPSSGNTIYF. The CDR3 bases are TGTGCCAGCAGTCCAAGCTCTGGAAACACCATATATTTT.

V is TRBV6-6 and J is TRBJ1-2; 9 bases agree with TRBD1. Germline V gene data show CDR1 as MNHNY and CDR2 as SVGAGI (reference sequence). Trimming removed 6 bases from V and 7 bases from J; junction bases left unmatched: 6. The CDR3 is 13 amino acids. The CDR3 is CASSGQGKVGYTF. The CDR3 region has the DNA TGTGCCAGCAGCGGACAGGGGAAAGTTGGCTACACCTTC.

The V gene is TRBV19, the J gene TRBJ2-7, with 10 nucleotides matching TRBD2. The CDR3 is 17 residues long. Germline-derived CDR1 and CDR2 are LNHDA and SQIVND (reference sequence). The J segment lost 0 bases and the V segment lost 6 bases, leaving 11 bases of the junction unmatched. The CDR3 region has the DNA TGTGCCAGTAGCCTCACTGGACTAGCGGAGACCTCCTACGAGCAGTACTTC. Protein product: CASSLTGLAETSYEQYF.